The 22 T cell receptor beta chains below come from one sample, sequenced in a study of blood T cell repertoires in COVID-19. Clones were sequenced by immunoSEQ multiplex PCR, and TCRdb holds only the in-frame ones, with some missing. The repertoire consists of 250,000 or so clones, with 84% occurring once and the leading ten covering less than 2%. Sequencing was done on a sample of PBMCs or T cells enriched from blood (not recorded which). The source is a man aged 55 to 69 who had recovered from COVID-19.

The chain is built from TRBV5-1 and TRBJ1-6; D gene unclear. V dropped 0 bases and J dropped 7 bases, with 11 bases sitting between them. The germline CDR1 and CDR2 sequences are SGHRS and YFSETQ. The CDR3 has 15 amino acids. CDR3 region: CASSLAQARNSPLHF. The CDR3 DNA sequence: TGCGCCAGCAGCTTGGCGCAGGCCCGGAATTCACCCCTCCACTTT.

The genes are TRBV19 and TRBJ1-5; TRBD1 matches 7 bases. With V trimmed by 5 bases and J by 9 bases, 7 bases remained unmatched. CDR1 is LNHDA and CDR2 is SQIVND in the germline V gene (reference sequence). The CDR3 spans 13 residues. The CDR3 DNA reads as TGTGCCAGTAGTCATCAGGGGGGTACGCCCCAGCATTTT. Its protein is CASSHQGGTPQHF.

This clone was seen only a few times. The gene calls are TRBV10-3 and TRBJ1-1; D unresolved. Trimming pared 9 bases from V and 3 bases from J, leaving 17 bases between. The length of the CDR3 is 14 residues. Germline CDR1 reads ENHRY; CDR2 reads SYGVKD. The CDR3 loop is CAIRKLLTDTEAFF. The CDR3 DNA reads TGTGCCATACGTAAATTGCTAACCGACACTGAAGCTTTCTTT.

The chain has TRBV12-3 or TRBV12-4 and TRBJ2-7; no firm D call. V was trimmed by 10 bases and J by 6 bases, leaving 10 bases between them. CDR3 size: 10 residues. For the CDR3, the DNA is TGTGCCACCAAGCCTTCCGAGCAGTACTTC. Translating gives CATKPSEQYF.

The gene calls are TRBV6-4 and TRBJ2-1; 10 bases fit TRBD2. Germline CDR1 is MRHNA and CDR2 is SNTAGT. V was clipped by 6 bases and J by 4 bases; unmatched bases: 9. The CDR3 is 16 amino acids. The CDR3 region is CASSQELAGAYNEQFF. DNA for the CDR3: TGTGCCAGCAGCCAGGAGCTAGCGGGGGCTTACAATGAGCAGTTCTTC.

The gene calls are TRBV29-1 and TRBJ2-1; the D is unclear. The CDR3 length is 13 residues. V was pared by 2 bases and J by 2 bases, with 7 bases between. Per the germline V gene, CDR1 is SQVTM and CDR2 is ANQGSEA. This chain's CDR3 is CSVEPFPYNEQFF. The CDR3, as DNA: TGCAGCGTTGAACCCTTCCCCTACAATGAGCAGTTCTTC.

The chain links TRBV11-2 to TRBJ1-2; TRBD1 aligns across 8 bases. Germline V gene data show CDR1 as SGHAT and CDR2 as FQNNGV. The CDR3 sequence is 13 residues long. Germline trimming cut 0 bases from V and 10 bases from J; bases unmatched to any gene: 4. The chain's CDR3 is CASSLDVDRAYTF. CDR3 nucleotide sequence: TGTGCCAGCAGCTTAGACGTGGACAGGGCCTACACCTTC. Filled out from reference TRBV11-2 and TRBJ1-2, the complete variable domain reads EAGVAQSPRYKIIEKRQSVAFWCNPISGHATLYWYQQILGQGPKLLIQFQNNGVVDDSQLPKDRFSAERLKGVDSTLKIQPAKLEDSAVYLCASSLDVDRAYTFGSGTRLTVV.

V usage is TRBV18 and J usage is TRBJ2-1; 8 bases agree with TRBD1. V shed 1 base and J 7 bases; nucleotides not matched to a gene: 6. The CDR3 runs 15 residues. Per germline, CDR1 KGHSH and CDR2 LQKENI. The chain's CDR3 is CASSPRGQGGNEQFF. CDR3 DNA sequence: TGTGCCAGCTCACCACGAGGACAGGGTGGAAATGAGCAGTTCTTC.

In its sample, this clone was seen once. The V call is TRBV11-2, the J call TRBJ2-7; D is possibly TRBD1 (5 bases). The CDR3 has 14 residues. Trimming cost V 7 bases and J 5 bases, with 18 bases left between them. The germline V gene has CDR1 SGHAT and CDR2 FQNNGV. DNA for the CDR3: TGTGCCAGCACCAGGGCAGGTAGTAGCCACGAGCAGTACTTC. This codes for CASTRAGSSHEQYF.

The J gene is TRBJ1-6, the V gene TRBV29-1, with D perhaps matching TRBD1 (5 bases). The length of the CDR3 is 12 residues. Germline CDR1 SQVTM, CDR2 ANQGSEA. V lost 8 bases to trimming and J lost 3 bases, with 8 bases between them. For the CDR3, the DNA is TGCAGCCCCAGGGTCTATAATTCACCCCTCCACTTT. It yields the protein CSPRVYNSPLHF.

This CDR3 is CASSALTGVGTEAFF. The DNA of the CDR3 is TGTGCCAGCAGCGCCTTAACAGGGGTGGGCACTGAAGCTTTCTTT. V is TRBV9 and J is TRBJ1-1; TRBD1 aligns across 7 bases. The length of the CDR3 is 15 residues. The germline V gene encodes CDR1 SGDLS and CDR2 YYNGEE. Trimming removed 3 bases from V and 4 bases from J; junction bases left unmatched: 9.

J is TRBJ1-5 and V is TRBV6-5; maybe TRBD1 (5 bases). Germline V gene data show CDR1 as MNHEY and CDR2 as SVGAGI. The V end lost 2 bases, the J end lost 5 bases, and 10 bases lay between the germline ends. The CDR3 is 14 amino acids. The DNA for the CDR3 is TGTGCCAGCAGTTACACACCGGGGGATCAGCCCCAGCATTTT. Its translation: CASSYTPGDQPQHF.

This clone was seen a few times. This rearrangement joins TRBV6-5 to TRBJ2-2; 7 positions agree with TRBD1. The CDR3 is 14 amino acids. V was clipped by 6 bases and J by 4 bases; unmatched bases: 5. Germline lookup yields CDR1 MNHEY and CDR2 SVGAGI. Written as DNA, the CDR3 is TGTGCCAGCAGACGGGACAGCAGCACCGGGGAGCTGTTTTTT. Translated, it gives CASRRDSSTGELFF.

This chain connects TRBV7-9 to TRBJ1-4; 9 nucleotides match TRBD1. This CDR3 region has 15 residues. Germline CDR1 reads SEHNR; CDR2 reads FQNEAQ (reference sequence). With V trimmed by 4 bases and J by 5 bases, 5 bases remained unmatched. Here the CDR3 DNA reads TGTGCCAGCAGCTCGACCGGGACAGGGAATGAAAAACTGTTTTTT. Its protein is CASSSTGTGNEKLFF.

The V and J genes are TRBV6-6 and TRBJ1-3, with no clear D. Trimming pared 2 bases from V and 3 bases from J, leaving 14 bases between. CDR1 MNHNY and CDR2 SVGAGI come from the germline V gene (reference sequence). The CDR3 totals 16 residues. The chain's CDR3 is CASSYPGTAGGNTIYF. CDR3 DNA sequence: TGTGCCAGCAGTTACCCGGGAACAGCCGGTGGAAACACCATATATTTT.

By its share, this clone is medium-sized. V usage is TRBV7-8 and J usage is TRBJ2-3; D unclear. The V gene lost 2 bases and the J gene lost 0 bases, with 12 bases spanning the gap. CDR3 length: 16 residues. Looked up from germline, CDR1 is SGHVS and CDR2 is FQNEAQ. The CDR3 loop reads CASSLPRRTSTDTQYF. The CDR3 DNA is TGTGCCAGCAGCTTACCCCGGAGAACTAGCACAGATACGCAGTATTTT.

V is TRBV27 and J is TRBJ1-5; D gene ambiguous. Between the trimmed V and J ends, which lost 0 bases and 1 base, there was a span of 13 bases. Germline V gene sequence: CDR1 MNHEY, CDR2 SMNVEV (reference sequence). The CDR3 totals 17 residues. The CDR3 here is CASSLSPREWSNQPQHF. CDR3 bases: TGTGCCAGCAGTTTATCGCCGCGGGAATGGAGCAATCAGCCCCAGCATTTT.

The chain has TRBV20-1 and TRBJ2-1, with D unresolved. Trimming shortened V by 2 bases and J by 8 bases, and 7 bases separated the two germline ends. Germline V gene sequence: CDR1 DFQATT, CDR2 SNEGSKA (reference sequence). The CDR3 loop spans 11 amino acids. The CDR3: CSARPRDEQFF. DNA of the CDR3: TGCAGTGCTAGACCCCGCGATGAGCAGTTCTTC.

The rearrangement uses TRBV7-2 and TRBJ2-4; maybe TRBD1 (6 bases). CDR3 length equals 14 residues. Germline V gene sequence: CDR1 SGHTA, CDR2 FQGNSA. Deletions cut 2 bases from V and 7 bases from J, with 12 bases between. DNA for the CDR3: TGTGCCAGCAGCTTACAACAGGGTAGGAACATTCAGTACTTC. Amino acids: CASSLQQGRNIQYF.

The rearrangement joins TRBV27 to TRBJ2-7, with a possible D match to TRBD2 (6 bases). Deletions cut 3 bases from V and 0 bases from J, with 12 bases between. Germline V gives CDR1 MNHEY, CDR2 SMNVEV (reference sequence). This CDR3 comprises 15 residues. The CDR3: CASSLGGVGSYEQYF. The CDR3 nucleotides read TGTGCCAGCAGTTTGGGGGGAGTGGGCTCCTACGAGCAGTACTTC.

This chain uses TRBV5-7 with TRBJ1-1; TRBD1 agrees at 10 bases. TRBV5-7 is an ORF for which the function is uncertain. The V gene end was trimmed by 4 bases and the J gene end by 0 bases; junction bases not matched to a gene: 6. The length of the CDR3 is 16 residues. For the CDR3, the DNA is TGTGCCAGCAGCACAGACAGGGGGCTTGTGAACACTGAAGCTTTCTTT. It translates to CASSTDRGLVNTEAFF.

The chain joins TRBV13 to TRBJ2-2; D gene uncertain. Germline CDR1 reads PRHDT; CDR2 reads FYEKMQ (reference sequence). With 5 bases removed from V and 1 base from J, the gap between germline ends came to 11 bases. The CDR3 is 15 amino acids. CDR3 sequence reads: CASSQYLRNTGELFF. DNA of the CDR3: TGTGCCAGCAGCCAATACTTGAGGAACACCGGGGAGCTGTTTTTT.